These 8 T cell receptor beta chains came from one sample sequenced in a study of CD8+CD57+ T cells in acquired aplastic anemia. The use of genomic DNA as template underpinned the TCR beta VDJ and CDR3 profiling. Each CDR3 protein gets one entry after TCRdb re-called the reads with MiXCR. Counted here are some 180,000 distinct CDR3 sequences, about 47% occurring once; the ten biggest clones make up approximately 2.9%. The sequenced sample consisted of sorted CD4+, CD8+, or CD8+CD57+ T cells (not recorded which) from PBMCs. These receptors originate from a human donor in good health.

This clonotype was counted many times. The chain is built from TRBV2 and TRBJ2-3, with a tentative D call TRBD2 (5 bases). The CDR3 runs 14 residues. V shed 8 bases and J shed 0 bases, with 12 bases lying between them. The germline V gene has CDR1 SNHLY and CDR2 FYNNEI. The CDR3 spells CASGSWTSTDTQYF. CDR3 DNA sequence: TGTGCCAGCGGTTCATGGACTAGCACAGATACGCAGTATTTT.

The rearrangement joins TRBV20-1 to TRBJ1-1; TRBD1 is a possible D gene (5 bases). This CDR3 has 13 amino acids. Germline V gene data show CDR1 as DFQATT and CDR2 as SNEGSKA (reference sequence). V gave up 6 bases and J gave up 0 bases, with 11 bases separating them. The CDR3 coding sequence is TGCAGTGCCTCGGACACGATGAACACTGAAGCTTTCTTT. This translates into CSASDTMNTEAFF.

The gene calls are TRBV20-1 and TRBJ2-7, with 12 bases lining up with TRBD2. Germline V gene data show CDR1 as DFQATT and CDR2 as SNEGSKA (reference sequence). The V gene end was trimmed by 0 bases and the J gene end by 4 bases; junction bases not matched to a gene: 4. There are 15 residues in the CDR3. The CDR3 DNA is TGCAGTGCTAGAGATCGCCTAGCGGGGGGGTACGAGCAGTACTTC. Translating it yields CSARDRLAGGYEQYF.

V gene TRBV5-5 combines with J gene TRBJ1-1, with 7 bases fitting TRBD1. V shed 1 base, J shed 6 bases, and the junction held 6 bases outside the gene matches. Germline CDR1 is SGHKS and CDR2 is YYEKEE (reference sequence). The CDR3 extends over 14 amino acids. This chain's CDR3 is CASSLSRGIAEAFF. In nucleotides, the CDR3 is TGTGCCAGCAGCTTGTCCAGGGGGATCGCTGAAGCTTTCTTT.

The chain carries TRBV12-3 or TRBV12-4 and TRBJ1-2, with 8 bases aligning to TRBD1. The CDR3 is 13 amino acids. V dropped 6 bases and J dropped 8; count of bases not matched to a gene: 8. The CDR3 loop is CASRLDRVRGYTF. DNA for the CDR3: TGTGCCAGCAGACTGGACAGGGTCCGAGGCTACACCTTC.

This clonotype was seen repeatedly, ten times or more. The chain joins TRBV20-1 to TRBJ1-2; D remains ambiguous. Deletions cut 6 bases from V and 0 bases from J, with 8 bases between. Germline V lookup: CDR1 DFQATT, CDR2 SNEGSKA (reference sequence). The CDR3 length is 12 residues. In nucleotides, the CDR3 is TGCAGTGCCAGGCCAGCTAACTATGGCTACACCTTC. As protein: CSARPANYGYTF.

The CDR3 region is CSARDGTGREQYF. In DNA form, the CDR3 reads TGCAGTGCTAGAGATGGGACAGGGCGCGAGCAGTACTTC. J is TRBJ2-7 and V is TRBV20-1, with 9 nucleotides matching TRBD1. This CDR3 is built from 13 residues. Germline CDR1 is DFQATT and CDR2 is SNEGSKA (reference sequence). J was trimmed by 6 bases and V by 0 bases; bases with no gene match: 3.

This clonotype has just one count. V gene TRBV2 combines with J gene TRBJ1-5; D uncertain. Looked up from germline, CDR1 is SNHLY and CDR2 is FYNNEI. Trimming pared 5 bases from V and 2 bases from J, leaving 13 bases between. This CDR3 is 15 amino acids long. CDR3 in amino acids: CASSRRSDGNQPQHF. The CDR3 bases are TGTGCCAGCAGTCGCCGGTCGGATGGCAATCAGCCCCAGCATTTT.